This TCR beta chain was sequenced in a study of OX40 agonist ivuxolimab in advanced cancers. Assay: immunoSEQ multiplex PCR; the TCRdb copy retains only in-frame clones and omits some. In the table there are 60,000 to 70,000 clones, 75% to 90% of which are singletons. Germline V lookup: CDR1 GTSNPN, CDR2 SVGIG (reference sequence). The ends lost 4 bases at V and 5 bases at J; junction bases unmatched: 8. The CDR3 consists of 14 residues. The J gene is TRBJ2-3, the V gene TRBV30, with TRBD2 matching 8 bases. The material was CD4+ or CD8+ T cells sorted from blood, obtained in a trial of the OX40 agonist ivuxolimab. The TCR comes from an adult with an advanced solid tumor such as melanoma, head and neck, liver or kidney cancer. This CDR3 reads CAWTAGGGRDTQYF. The CDR3 region has the DNA TGTGCCTGGACTGCGGGGGGTGGCAGAGATACGCAGTATTTT.